The present T cell receptor beta chain was sequenced within a study of cytomegalovirus exposure and HLA in healthy donors. About this clone itself: Its antigen is unknown.

The V gene end was trimmed by 3 bases and the J gene end by 8 bases; junction bases not matched to a gene: 7. The CDR3 is made up of 13 amino acids. Study-level results: Accounts indicate the classifier identified cytomegalovirus status with strong specificity and sensitivity.

The method was immunoSEQ multiplex PCR; TCRdb's version includes in-frame clones alone and lacks a portion of them. In the table there are about 140,000 clones, around nine tenths of which are singletons. The sample comprised PBMCs. The chain is built from TRBV5-3 and TRBJ1-2; 7 bases are a match to TRBD1. TRBV5-3 is labeled an ORF, and its function is uncertain. This TCR came from a woman under 30 in good health and CMV-seropositive. The CDR3 bases are TGTGCCAGAAGCTCGGGGGACAGCCGGGGCTACACCTTC. This sequence encodes CARSSGDSRGYTF.